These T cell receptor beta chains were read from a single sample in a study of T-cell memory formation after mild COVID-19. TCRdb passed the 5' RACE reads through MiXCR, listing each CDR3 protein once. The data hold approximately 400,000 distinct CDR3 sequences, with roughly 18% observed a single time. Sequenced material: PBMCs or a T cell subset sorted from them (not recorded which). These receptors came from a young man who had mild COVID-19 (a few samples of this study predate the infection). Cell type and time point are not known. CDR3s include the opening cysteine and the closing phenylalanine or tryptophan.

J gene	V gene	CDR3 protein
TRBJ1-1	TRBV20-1	CSARGKLWRTEAFF
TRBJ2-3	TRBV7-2	CASSSHVGGASTDTQYF
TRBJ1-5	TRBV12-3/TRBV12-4	CASRTGGLSNQPQHF
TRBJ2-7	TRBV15	CATSRDILSYEQYF
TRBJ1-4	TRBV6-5	CASSYSWDRHNEKLFF
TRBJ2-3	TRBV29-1	CSVVIVRAGVITDTQYF
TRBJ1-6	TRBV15	CATSREANSAIENSPLHF
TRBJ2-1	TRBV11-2	CASRSIRPSSYNEQFF
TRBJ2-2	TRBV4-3	CASSQEWRRNTGELFF
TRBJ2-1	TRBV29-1	CSVEAGNWYEQFF
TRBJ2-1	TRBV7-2	CASSLALGGWGSYNEQFF
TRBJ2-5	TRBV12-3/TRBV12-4	CASSSDRAPETQYF
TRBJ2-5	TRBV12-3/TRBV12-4	CASSRRQDQETQYF
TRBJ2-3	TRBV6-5	CASRWGGADTQYF
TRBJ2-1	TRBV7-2	CASSLAAGLISYNEQFF
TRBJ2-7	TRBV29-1	CSVEGTYEQYF
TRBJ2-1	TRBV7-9	CASSFRTDEQFF
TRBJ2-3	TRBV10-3	CAISIGARSTDTQYF
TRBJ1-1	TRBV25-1	CASRGTGKNTEAFF
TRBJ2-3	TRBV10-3	CAISARAGGATDTQYF
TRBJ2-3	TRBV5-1	CASSLGGQSSTDTQYF
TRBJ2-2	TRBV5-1	CASSPKGTGELFF
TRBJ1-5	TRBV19	CASSIGTNQPQHF
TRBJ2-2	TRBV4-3	CASSQLTLTGELFF
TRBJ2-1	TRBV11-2	CASSLGSSGVSYNEQFF
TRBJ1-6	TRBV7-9	CASSFRTGVGSPLHF
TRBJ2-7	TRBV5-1	CASSFGRAAEEQYF
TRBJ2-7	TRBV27	CASRAQGSDEQYF
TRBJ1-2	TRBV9	CASSRSLEGLTGGYTF
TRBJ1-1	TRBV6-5	CASRARGGGTEAFF
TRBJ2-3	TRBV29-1	CSGTRRGGTDTQYF
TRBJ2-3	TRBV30	CAWSAGVADTQYF
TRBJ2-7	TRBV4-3	CASSQTRVYEQYF
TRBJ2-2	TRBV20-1	CSASEGPRELFF
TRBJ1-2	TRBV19	CASSAARDHGYTF
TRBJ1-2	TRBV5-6	CASSPWTPANYGYTF
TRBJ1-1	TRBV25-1	CASSHSHTEAFF
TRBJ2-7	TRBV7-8	CASSSGRDEQYF
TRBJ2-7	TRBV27	CASSFLIGGSYEQYF
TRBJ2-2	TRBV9	CASSVGPSTGELFF
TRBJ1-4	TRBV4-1	CASSQGRGLPRLFF
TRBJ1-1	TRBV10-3	CAISESTLTDTEAFF
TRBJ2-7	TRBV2	CASSEDGGREQYF
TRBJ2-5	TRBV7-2	CASSLSTAASQETQYF
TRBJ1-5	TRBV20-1	CSARDPLASNQPQHF
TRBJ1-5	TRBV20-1	CSARDRVRPFMEPQHF
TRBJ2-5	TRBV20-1	CSAGRSQETQYF
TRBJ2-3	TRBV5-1	CASSPTSGFTDTQYF
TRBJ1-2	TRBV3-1	CASSQGDYGYTF
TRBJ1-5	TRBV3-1	CASSQGVGSGNQPQHF
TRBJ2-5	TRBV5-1	CASSLISGVETQYF
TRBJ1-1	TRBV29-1	CSVGSGDAFF
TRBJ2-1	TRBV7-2	CASSLVAGGYGEQFF
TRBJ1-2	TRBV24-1	CATSDFARGYTF